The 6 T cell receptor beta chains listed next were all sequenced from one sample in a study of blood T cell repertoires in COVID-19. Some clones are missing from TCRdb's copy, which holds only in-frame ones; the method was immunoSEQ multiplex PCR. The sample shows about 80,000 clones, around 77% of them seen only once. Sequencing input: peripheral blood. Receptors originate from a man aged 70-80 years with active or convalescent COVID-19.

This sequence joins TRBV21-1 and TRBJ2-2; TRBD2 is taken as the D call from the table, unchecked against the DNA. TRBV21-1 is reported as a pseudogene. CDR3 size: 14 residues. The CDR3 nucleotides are TGTGCCAGCAGCAGGGTGGGGGGCACCGGGGAGCTGTTTTTT. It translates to CASSRVGGTGELFF.

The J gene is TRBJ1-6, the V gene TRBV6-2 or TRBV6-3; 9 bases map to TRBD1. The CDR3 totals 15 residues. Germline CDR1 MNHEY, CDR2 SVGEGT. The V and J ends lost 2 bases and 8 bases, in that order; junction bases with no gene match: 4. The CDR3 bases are TGTGCCAGCAGTTACGAAGACAGGGGGGATTCACCCCTCCACTTT. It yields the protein CASSYEDRGDSPLHF.

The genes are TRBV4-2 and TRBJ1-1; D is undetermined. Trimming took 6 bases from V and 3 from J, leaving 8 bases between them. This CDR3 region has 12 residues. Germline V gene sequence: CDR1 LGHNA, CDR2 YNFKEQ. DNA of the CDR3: TGTGCCAGCAGAGACCGGGACACTGAAGCTTTCTTT. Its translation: CASRDRDTEAFF.

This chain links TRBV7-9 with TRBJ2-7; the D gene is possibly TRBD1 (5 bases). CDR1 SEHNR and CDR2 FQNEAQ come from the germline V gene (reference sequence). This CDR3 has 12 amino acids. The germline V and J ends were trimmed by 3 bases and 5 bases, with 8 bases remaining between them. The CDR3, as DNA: TGTGCCAGCAGCTTCGCAGGGCACGAGCAGTACTTC. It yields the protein CASSFAGHEQYF.

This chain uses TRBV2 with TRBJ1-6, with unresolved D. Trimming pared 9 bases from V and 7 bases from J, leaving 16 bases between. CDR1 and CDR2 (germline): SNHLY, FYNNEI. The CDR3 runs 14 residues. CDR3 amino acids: CARGGVRPNSPLHF. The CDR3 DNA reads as TGTGCCAGAGGAGGAGTTCGACCCAATTCACCCCTCCACTTT. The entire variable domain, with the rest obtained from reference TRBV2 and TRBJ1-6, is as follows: EPEVTQTPSHQVTQMGQEVILRCVPISNHLYFYWYRQILGQKVEFLVSFYNNEISEKSEIFDDQFSVERPDGSNFTLKIRSTKLEDSAMYFCARGGVRPNSPLHFGNGTRLTVT.

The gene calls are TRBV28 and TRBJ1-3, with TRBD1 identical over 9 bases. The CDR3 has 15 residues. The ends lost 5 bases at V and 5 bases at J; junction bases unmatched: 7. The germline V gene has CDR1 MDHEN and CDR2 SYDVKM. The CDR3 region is CASSLGTGTRNTIYF. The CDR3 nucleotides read TGTGCCAGCAGTCTAGGGACAGGGACGCGAAACACCATATATTTT.